What follows are 25 T cell receptor beta chains derived from one specimen sequenced in a study of PD-L1 blockade in urothelial cancer. Generated by immunoSEQ multiplex PCR, the TCRdb table keeps only in-frame clones and is missing some. Of under 55,000 clones listed, over 75% are singletons. The starting material was PBMCs, obtained around atezolizumab (anti-PD-L1) treatment. These receptors were collected from a man aged 35 to 55 with urothelial cancer.

The chain joins TRBV5-1 to TRBJ2-2; tentative D call: TRBD2 (6 bases). Germline-derived CDR1 and CDR2 are SGHRS and YFSETQ. This CDR3 has 17 residues. Trimming took 0 bases from V and 7 from J, leaving 19 bases between them. In nucleotides, the CDR3 is TGCGCCAGCAGCTTGGGAGGGACTCAACGGAGAGGCGGGGAGCTGTTTTTT. Translated: CASSLGGTQRRGGELFF.

The chain links TRBV28 to TRBJ2-7, with 10 bases fitting TRBD1. The CDR3 is 19 amino acids. With 3 bases clipped from V and 3 bases from J, the junction kept 17 bases outside the gene matches. From germline, CDR1 is MDHEN and CDR2 SYDVKM. Written as DNA, the CDR3 is TGTGCCAGCAGTTTTTTGGTTCAAACTGGGGGACAGGGGATCTACGAGCAGTACTTC. Amino acids: CASSFLVQTGGQGIYEQYF.

To note about this clone: Germline is not matched at one junction end, which may reflect a read error. The J gene is TRBJ2-7, the V gene TRBV30, with 11 bases aligning to TRBD2. Looked up from germline, CDR1 is GTSNPN and CDR2 is SVGIG (reference sequence). CDR3 length: 16 amino acids. CDR3 in DNA: TGTGCCTGGAAACCTAGCGGGAGGTTGAGCTCCTACGGGCAGTACTTC. It is translated as CAWKPSGRLSSYGQYF.

CDR3 region: CASSLGRRAGTGELFF. As DNA, the CDR3 is TGTGCCAGCAGCTTAGGGCGTCGGGCGGGGACCGGGGAGCTGTTTTTT. The chain is built from TRBV13 and TRBJ2-2; a weak D match, TRBD2 (6 bases). CDR3 size: 16 residues. Germline V lookup: CDR1 PRHDT, CDR2 FYEKMQ (reference sequence). V lost 0 bases, J lost 5 bases, and 13 bases lay in between.

The J gene is TRBJ2-1, the V gene TRBV5-1, with 7 bases lining up with TRBD2. Losses at the gene ends were 0 bases for V and 5 bases for J; bases not matched to a gene: 8. This CDR3 is 16 amino acids long. Looked up from germline, CDR1 is SGHRS and CDR2 is YFSETQ. The CDR3 coding sequence is TGCGCCAGCAGCTTGGCCAGGGCTAGCGGTAACAATGAGCAGTTCTTC. This gives the protein CASSLARASGNNEQFF.

V usage is TRBV4-3 and J usage is TRBJ2-2; 11 bases are shared with TRBD2. The germline V gene encodes CDR1 LGHNA and CDR2 YSLEER. This CDR3 region has 20 residues. The V and J ends lost 0 bases and 4 bases, in that order; junction bases with no gene match: 13. The CDR3: CASSQDLRGTSGSLTGELFF. For the CDR3, the DNA is TGCGCCAGCAGCCAAGATCTTCGTGGAACTAGCGGGAGCCTCACCGGGGAGCTGTTTTTT.

This chain connects TRBV7-8 to TRBJ1-4; D gene ambiguous. This CDR3 has 14 amino acids. Germline V gives CDR1 SGHVS, CDR2 FQNEAQ. V lost 7 bases and J 7 bases, leaving 16 bases between the germline ends. CDR3 nucleotides: TGTGCCAGCACCCAACGCGGTCTAGGTGAAAAACTGTTTTTT. It codes for CASTQRGLGEKLFF.

This chain uses TRBV5-4 with TRBJ2-7, with TRBD1 as a possible D gene (7 bases). CDR3 size: 15 residues. In germline, CDR1 is SGHNT, CDR2 YYREEE (reference sequence). Trimming took 4 bases from V and 3 from J, leaving 17 bases between them. CDR3 DNA sequence: TGTGCCAGCAGCCCGGAGGGGGCCTTAAACTACGAGCAGTACTTC. As protein: CASSPEGALNYEQYF.

This chain connects TRBV28 to TRBJ2-6; tentative D call: TRBD1 (5 bases). Germline CDR1 MDHEN, CDR2 SYDVKM. V shed 4 bases and J shed 0 bases, with 16 bases lying between them. The CDR3 runs to 18 residues. This CDR3 is CASSSGRAFRSGANVLTF. CDR3 nucleotides: TGTGCCAGCAGTTCGGGCAGGGCCTTCCGCTCTGGGGCCAACGTCCTGACTTTC.

V is TRBV27 and J is TRBJ2-5; D is possibly TRBD2 (6 bases). The CDR3 spans 16 residues. Germline V gene data show CDR1 as MNHEY and CDR2 as SMNVEV (reference sequence). The V end was cut by 2 bases, the J end by 5 bases, with 18 bases between. CDR3 amino acids: CASSLIGGWSSETQYF. The CDR3 nucleotides are TGTGCCAGCAGTTTAATCGGGGGTTGGTCAAGTGAGACCCAGTACTTC.

V usage is TRBV6-5 and J usage is TRBJ2-7, with D possibly TRBD2 on 6 matching bases. V was shortened by 2 bases and J by 0 bases, with 11 bases between the two germline ends. Germline CDR1 reads MNHEY; CDR2 reads SVGAGI. The CDR3 contains 15 residues. This CDR3 reads CASSYGGGISYEQYF. For the CDR3, the DNA is TGTGCCAGCAGTTACGGGGGAGGAATCTCCTACGAGCAGTACTTC.

The gene calls are TRBV15 and TRBJ2-7, with D maybe TRBD2 (5 bases). Germline V gene lookup returns CDR1 LNHNV and CDR2 YYDKDF (reference sequence). V lost 4 bases and J lost 6, with 19 bases in between. The CDR3 has 15 residues. CDR3 loop: CATSTSRELLAEQYF. The CDR3 coding sequence is TGTGCCACCAGCACCTCTAGGGAGCTACTCGCCGAGCAGTACTTC.

The V call is TRBV2, the J call TRBJ1-3; unclear D gene. The germline V and J ends were trimmed by 6 bases and 3 bases, with 12 bases remaining between them. Germline loops: CDR1 SNHLY, CDR2 FYNNEI. CDR3 length: 14 amino acids. The CDR3 here is CASRRREGGNTIYF. The DNA of the CDR3 is TGTGCCAGCAGGAGAAGGGAGGGTGGAAACACCATATATTTT.

The chain is built from TRBV15 and TRBJ2-7; D call uncertain. Looked up from germline, CDR1 is LNHNV and CDR2 is YYDKDF (reference sequence). This CDR3 spans 16 amino acids. The V end was cut by 4 bases, the J end by 1 base, with 17 bases between. The CDR3 DNA reads TGTGCCACCAGCACCAAGTACGGAGCGAGTTCCTACGAGCAGTACTTC. Encoded protein: CATSTKYGASSYEQYF.

This chain uses TRBV29-1 with TRBJ2-7; D not resolved. The germline V and J ends were trimmed by 7 bases and 5 bases, with 15 bases remaining between them. The CDR3 spans 12 residues. Per the germline V gene, CDR1 is SQVTM and CDR2 is ANQGSEA. This CDR3 reads CSADIPPHEQYF. The CDR3 bases are TGCAGCGCCGACATCCCCCCCCACGAGCAGTACTTC.

This chain connects TRBV2 to TRBJ1-2; unclear D gene. Trimming cost V 8 bases and J 4 bases, with 11 bases left between them. The V gene's germline CDR1 is SNHLY and CDR2 FYNNEI. This CDR3 spans 12 amino acids. CDR3 DNA: TGTGCCAGCGGCCTTTTAGCCTATGGCTACACCTTC. Its translation: CASGLLAYGYTF.

The genes are TRBV13 and TRBJ1-2; TRBD1 matches at 10 bases. J lost 6 bases, V lost 5 bases, and 6 bases had no gene match. CDR3 length equals 14 residues. Germline loops: CDR1 PRHDT, CDR2 FYEKMQ (reference sequence). The CDR3 loop reads CASSAGTGEHGYTF. The CDR3 bases are TGTGCCAGCAGCGCGGGGACAGGGGAACATGGCTACACCTTC. The variable domain in full, completed from reference TRBV13 and TRBJ1-2, reads AAGVIQSPRHLIKEKRETATLKCYPIPRHDTVYWYQQGPGQDPQFLISFYEKMQSDKGSIPDRFSAQQFSDYHSELNMSSLELGDSALYFCASSAGTGEHGYTFGSGTRLTVV.

The chain couples TRBV28 to TRBJ1-2; 7 nucleotides match TRBD1. CDR1 and CDR2 from the germline V gene are MDHEN and SYDVKM. Unmatched junction bases numbered 7, after V lost 7 bases and J lost 5 bases. This CDR3 is built from 13 residues. CDR3 nucleotides: TGTGCCAGCACGCTCGGACAGGCGTATGGCTACACCTTC. Translating gives CASTLGQAYGYTF.

This chain joins TRBV5-1 and TRBJ2-4, with TRBD1 matching 10 bases. Germline V gives CDR1 SGHRS, CDR2 YFSETQ. V gave up 4 bases and J gave up 6 bases; unmatched junction bases: 7. CDR3 size: 15 residues. The CDR3 is CASSDPGQGTNIQYF. The DNA for the CDR3 is TGCGCCAGCAGCGACCCGGGACAGGGGACAAACATTCAGTACTTC.

The rearrangement uses TRBV6-6 and TRBJ1-5, with no clear D. Germline assignment: CDR1 MNHNY and CDR2 SVGAGI (reference sequence). This CDR3 region has 13 residues. Trimming cost V 11 bases and J 4 bases, with 15 bases left between them. CDR3 in amino acids: CALRREMNQPQHF. The CDR3 bases are TGTGCCTTACGCCGGGAAATGAATCAGCCCCAGCATTTT.

The chain is built from TRBV6-5 and TRBJ1-3; D is possibly TRBD1 (5 bases). CDR3 length: 13 amino acids. Germline CDR1 and CDR2: MNHEY and SVGAGI. The V end lost 6 bases, the J end lost 2 bases, and 8 bases lay between the germline ends. The CDR3 spells CASSPGTGNTIYF. The DNA of the CDR3 is TGTGCCAGCAGCCCAGGGACTGGAAACACCATATATTTT.

The rearrangement uses TRBV7-2 and TRBJ1-3; D is possibly TRBD1 (6 bases). Trimming left V 2 bases short and J 7 bases short, with 18 bases between. Germline V lookup: CDR1 SGHTA, CDR2 FQGNSA. The CDR3 contains 16 residues. The chain's CDR3 is CASSLNPSTGGNTIYF. The CDR3, as DNA: TGTGCCAGCAGCTTAAACCCCTCGACAGGTGGCAACACCATATATTTT. Filled out from reference TRBV7-2 and TRBJ1-3, the complete variable domain reads GAGVSQSPSNKVTEKGKDVELRCDPISGHTALYWYRQSLGQGLEFLIYFQGNSAPDKSGLPSDRFSAERTGGSVSTLTIQRTQQEDSAVYLCASSLNPSTGGNTIYFGEGSWLTVV.

The genes are TRBV10-3 and TRBJ2-7; D not resolved. This CDR3 is 13 amino acids long. Trimming removed 10 bases from V and 3 bases from J, with 16 bases in between. From germline, CDR1 is ENHRY and CDR2 SYGVKD. CDR3 in DNA: TGTGCCACCGAAGGCGGATCCGTCTACGAGCAGTACTTC. Its protein product is CATEGGSVYEQYF.

The chain employs TRBV25-1 and TRBJ2-1; 11 bases map to TRBD2. The length of the CDR3 is 16 residues. V was clipped by 3 bases and J by 8 bases; unmatched bases: 9. Germline V gene sequence: CDR1 MGHDK, CDR2 SYGVNS. This chain's CDR3 is CASSDGLAGGRDEQFF. CDR3 nucleotides: TGTGCCAGCAGTGATGGTCTAGCGGGAGGTCGCGATGAGCAGTTCTTC.

The V call is TRBV29-1, the J call TRBJ1-2, with 10 bases lining up with TRBD1. Trimming removed 8 bases from V and 8 bases from J; junction bases left unmatched: 5. The germline V gene has CDR1 SQVTM and CDR2 ANQGSEA. This CDR3 comprises 11 residues. The CDR3 DNA reads as TGCAGCCTGGACAGGGGGGGAGGCTACACCTTC. It specifies CSLDRGGGYTF. The full variable domain, its missing parts supplied by reference TRBV29-1 and TRBJ1-2, is SAVISQKPSRDICQRGTSLTIQCQVDSQVTMMFWYRQQPGQSLTLIATANQGSEATYESGFVIDKFPISRPNLTFSTLTVSNMSPEDSSIYLCSLDRGGGYTFGSGTRLTVV.